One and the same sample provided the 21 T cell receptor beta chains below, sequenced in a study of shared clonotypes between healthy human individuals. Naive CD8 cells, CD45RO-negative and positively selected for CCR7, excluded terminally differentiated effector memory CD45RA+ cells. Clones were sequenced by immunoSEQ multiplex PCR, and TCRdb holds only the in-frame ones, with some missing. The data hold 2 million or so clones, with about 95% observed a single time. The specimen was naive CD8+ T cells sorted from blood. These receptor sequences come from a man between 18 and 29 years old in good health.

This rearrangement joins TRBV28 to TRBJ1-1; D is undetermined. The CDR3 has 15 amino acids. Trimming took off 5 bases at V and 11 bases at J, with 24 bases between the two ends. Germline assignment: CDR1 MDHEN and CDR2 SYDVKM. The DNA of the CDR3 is TGTGCCAGCAGTACCGACGCGGGGTCTTTGGTCGGGGCTTTCTTT. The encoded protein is CASSTDAGSLVGAFF.

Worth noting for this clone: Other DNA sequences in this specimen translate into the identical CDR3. The CDR3 coding sequence is TGCGCCAGCAGCCAAGATAGGGGTCAGCCCCAGCATTTT. Translating gives CASSQDRGQPQHF. The rearrangement uses TRBV4-1 and TRBJ1-5; TRBD1 is a possible D gene (5 bases). The CDR3 is made up of 13 amino acids. Trimming removed 0 bases from V and 6 bases from J, with 6 bases in between. Germline V gives CDR1 MGHRA, CDR2 YSYEKL.

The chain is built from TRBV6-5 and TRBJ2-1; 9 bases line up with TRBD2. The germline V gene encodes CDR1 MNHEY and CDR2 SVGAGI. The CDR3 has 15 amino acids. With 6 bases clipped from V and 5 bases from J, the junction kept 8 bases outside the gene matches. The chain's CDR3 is CASSPRVAGDNEQFF. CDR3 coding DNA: TGTGCCAGCAGCCCCCGGGTAGCGGGGGACAATGAGCAGTTCTTC.

The DNA of the CDR3 is TGTGCCAGCAGTGATGTGACAGGGTATTCACCCCTCCACTTT. Translated, it gives CASSDVTGYSPLHF. The rearrangement uses TRBV6-1 and TRBJ1-6; 7 bases are a match to TRBD1. Germline V gives CDR1 MNHNS, CDR2 SASEGT. J was trimmed by 8 bases and V by 3 bases; bases with no gene match: 4. The CDR3 has 14 amino acids.

The CDR3 here is CASSPVQPFREAFF. The CDR3 DNA follows: TGTGCCAGCTCACCCGTCCAACCGTTTCGGGAAGCTTTCTTT. V usage is TRBV18 and J usage is TRBJ1-1; D is unclear. The germline V gene encodes CDR1 KGHSH and CDR2 LQKENI. CDR3 length: 14 amino acids. The V end was cut by 3 bases, the J end by 8 bases, with 16 bases between.

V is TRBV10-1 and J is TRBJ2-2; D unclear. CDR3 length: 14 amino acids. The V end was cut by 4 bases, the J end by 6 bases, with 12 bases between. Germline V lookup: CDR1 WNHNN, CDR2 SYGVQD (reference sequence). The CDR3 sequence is CASSVGPSSGELFF. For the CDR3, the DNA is TGCGCCAGCAGTGTTGGGCCCTCGTCCGGGGAGCTGTTTTTT.

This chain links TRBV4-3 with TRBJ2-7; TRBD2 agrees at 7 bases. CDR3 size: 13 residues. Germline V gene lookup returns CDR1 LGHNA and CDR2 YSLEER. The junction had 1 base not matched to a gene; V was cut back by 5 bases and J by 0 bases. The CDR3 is CASSWDYSYEQYF. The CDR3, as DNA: TGCGCCAGCAGCTGGGACTACTCCTACGAGCAGTACTTC.

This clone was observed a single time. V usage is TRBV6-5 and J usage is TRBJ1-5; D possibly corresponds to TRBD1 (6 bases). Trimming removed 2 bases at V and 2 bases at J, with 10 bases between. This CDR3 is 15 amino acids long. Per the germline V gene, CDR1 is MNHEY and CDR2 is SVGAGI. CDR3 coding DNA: TGTGCCAGCAGTTACGGCAGGGGAGGCAATCAGCCCCAGCATTTT. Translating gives CASSYGRGGNQPQHF.

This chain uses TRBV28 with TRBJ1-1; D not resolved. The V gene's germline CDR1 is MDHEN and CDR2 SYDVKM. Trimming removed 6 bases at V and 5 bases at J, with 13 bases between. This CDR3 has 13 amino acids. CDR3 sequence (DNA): TGTGCCAGCAGCGGGCCGCCGGGGACTGAAGCTTTCTTT. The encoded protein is CASSGPPGTEAFF. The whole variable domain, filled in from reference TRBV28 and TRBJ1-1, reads DVKVTQSSRYLVKRTGEKVFLECVQDMDHENMFWYRQDPGLGLRLIYFSYDVKMKEKGDIPEGYSVSREKKERFSLILESASTNQTSMYLCASSGPPGTEAFFGQGTRLTVV.

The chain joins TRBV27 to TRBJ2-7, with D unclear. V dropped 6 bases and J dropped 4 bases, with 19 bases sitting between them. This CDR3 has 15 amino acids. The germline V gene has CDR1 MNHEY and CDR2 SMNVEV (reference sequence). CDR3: CASSTSGDSLYEQYF. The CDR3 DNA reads TGTGCCAGCAGCACAAGTGGGGATAGTCTATACGAGCAGTACTTC.

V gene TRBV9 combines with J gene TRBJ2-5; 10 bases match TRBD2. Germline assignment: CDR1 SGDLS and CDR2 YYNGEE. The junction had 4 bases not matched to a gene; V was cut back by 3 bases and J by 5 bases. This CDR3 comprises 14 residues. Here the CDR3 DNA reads TGTGCCAGCAGCGGAGGGACTAGCGAGGAGACCCAGTACTTC. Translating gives CASSGGTSEETQYF.

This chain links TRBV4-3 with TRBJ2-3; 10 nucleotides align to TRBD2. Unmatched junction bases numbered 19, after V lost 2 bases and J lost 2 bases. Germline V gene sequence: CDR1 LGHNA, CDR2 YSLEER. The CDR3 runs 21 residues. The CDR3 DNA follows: TGCGCCAGCAGCCAATTGAGGGAAGCTAGCGGGAGCGGGGAACTCACAGATACGCAGTATTTT. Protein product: CASSQLREASGSGELTDTQYF.

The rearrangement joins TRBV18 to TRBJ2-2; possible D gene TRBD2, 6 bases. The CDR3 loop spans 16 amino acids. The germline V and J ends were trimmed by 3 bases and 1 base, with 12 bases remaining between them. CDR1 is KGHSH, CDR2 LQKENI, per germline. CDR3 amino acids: CASSPWDFLNTGELFF. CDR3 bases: TGTGCCAGCTCACCTTGGGACTTTTTGAACACCGGGGAGCTGTTTTTT.

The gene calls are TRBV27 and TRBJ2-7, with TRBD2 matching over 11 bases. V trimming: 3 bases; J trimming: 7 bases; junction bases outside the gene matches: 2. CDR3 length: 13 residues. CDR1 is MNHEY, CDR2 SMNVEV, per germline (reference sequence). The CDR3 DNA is TGTGCCAGCAGTTTGGGACTAGCGGTGGAGCAGTACTTC. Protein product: CASSLGLAVEQYF.

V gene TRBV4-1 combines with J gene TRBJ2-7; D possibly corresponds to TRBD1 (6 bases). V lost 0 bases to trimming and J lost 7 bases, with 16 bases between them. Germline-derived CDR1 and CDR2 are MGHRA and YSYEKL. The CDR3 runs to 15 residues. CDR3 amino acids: CASSQDLGQGREQYF. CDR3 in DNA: TGCGCCAGCAGCCAAGATCTGGGCCAGGGGCGAGAGCAGTACTTC.

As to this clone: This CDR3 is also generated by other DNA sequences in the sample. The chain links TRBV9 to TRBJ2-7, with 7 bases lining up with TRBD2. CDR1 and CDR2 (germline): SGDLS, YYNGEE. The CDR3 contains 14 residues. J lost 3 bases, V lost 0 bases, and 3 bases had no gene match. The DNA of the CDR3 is TGTGCCAGCAGCGTAGATGGCGGGGGCTACGAGCAGTACTTC. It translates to CASSVDGGGYEQYF. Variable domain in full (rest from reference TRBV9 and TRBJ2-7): DSGVTQTPKHLITATGQRVTLRCSPRSGDLSVYWYQQSLDQGLQFLIQYYNGEERAKGNILERFSAQQFPDLHSELNLSSLELGDSALYFCASSVDGGGYEQYFGPGTRLTVT.

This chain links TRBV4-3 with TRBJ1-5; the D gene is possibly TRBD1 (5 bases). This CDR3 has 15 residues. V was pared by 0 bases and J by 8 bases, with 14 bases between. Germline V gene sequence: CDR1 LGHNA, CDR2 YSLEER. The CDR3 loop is CASSQDLGWGEPQHF. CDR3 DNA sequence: TGCGCCAGCAGCCAAGATCTTGGCTGGGGGGAGCCCCAGCATTTT.

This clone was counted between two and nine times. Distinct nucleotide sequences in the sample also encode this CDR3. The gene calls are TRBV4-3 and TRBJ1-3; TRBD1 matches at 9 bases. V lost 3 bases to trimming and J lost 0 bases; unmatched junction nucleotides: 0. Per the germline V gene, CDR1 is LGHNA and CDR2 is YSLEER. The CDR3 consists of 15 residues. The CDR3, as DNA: TGCGCCAGCAGCCAGGGACAGGGCTCTGGAAACACCATATATTTT. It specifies CASSQGQGSGNTIYF.

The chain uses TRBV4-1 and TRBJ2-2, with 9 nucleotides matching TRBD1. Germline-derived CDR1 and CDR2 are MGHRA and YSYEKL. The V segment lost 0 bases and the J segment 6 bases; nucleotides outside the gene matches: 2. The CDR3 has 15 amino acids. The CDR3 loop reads CASSQDRDRAGELFF. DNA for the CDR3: TGCGCCAGCAGCCAAGATCGGGACAGGGCCGGGGAGCTGTTTTTT.

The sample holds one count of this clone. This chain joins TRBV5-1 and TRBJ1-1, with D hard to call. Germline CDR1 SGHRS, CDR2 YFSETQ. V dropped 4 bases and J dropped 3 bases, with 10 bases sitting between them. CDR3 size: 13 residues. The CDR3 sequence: CASSPSTYTEAFF. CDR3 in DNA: TGCGCCAGCAGCCCGTCTACATACACTGAAGCTTTCTTT.

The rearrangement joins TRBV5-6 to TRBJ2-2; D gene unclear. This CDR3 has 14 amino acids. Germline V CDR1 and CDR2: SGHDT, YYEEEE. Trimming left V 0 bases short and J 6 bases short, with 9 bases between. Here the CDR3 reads CASSLVVVAGELFF. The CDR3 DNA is TGTGCCAGCAGCTTGGTGGTAGTAGCCGGGGAGCTGTTTTTT.